What follows are 16 T cell receptor beta chains derived from one specimen sequenced in a study of T cell responses to AZD1222 COVID-19 vaccine. TCRdb's table, derived via immunoSEQ multiplex PCR, lists solely in-frame clones and lacks some. Of approximately 100,000 clones in the sample, approximately 90% are singletons; the top ten hold about 1.5%. This material consisted of peripheral blood, taken on day 0 of AZD1222 vaccination. Source of these receptors: an adult in good health.

V is TRBV11-1 and J is TRBJ1-1; the D is unclear. This CDR3 region has 14 residues. Trimming pared 8 bases from V and 1 base from J, leaving 14 bases between. Per germline, CDR1 SGHAT and CDR2 FQDESV (reference sequence). This chain's CDR3 is CASAYVGWNTEAFF. CDR3 coding DNA: TGTGCCAGCGCGTACGTAGGGTGGAACACTGAAGCTTTCTTT.

This clone was detected only once. V gene TRBV5-1 combines with J gene TRBJ2-3; D not certain. Germline CDR1 is SGHRS and CDR2 is YFSETQ. This CDR3 has 15 residues. V was pared by 4 bases and J by 0 bases, with 12 bases between. Here the CDR3 DNA reads TGCGCCAGCAGCATGGACGGTTCTAGCACAGATACGCAGTATTTT. Its protein is CASSMDGSSTDTQYF.

The V gene is TRBV28, the J gene TRBJ1-5, with 7 nucleotides matching TRBD1. The junction had 7 bases not matched to a gene; V was cut back by 7 bases and J by 7 bases. CDR3 length: 13 residues. Germline V lookup: CDR1 MDHEN, CDR2 SYDVKM. The CDR3 DNA follows: TGTGCCAGCATTACCACAGGGGTCCAGCCCCAGCATTTT. Its translation: CASITTGVQPQHF.

The chain employs TRBV25-1 and TRBJ1-5; 7 bases line up with TRBD1. This CDR3 is 12 amino acids long. Germline-derived CDR1 and CDR2 are MGHDK and SYGVNS. The trim removed 8 bases at V and 2 bases at J, leaving 0 bases unmatched. The CDR3 DNA sequence: TGTGCCAGCGGGACAGGCAATCAGCCCCAGCATTTT. Its translation is CASGTGNQPQHF.

The rearrangement links TRBV21-1 to TRBJ1-2. TRBV21-1 is termed a pseudogene. The CDR3 extends over 12 amino acids. The CDR3 loop is CASSKGGEGYTF. The CDR3 DNA reads as TGTGCCAGCAGCAAAGGGGGGGAAGGCTACACCTTC.

The chain links TRBV3-1 (or the pseudogene TRBV3-2) to TRBJ1-1; D might be TRBD1 (6 bases). Germline V gene sequence: CDR1 LGHDT, CDR2 YNNKEL (reference sequence). Trimming cost V 5 bases and J 7 bases, with 14 bases left between them. This CDR3 is built from 13 residues. The CDR3 nucleotides read TGTGCCAGCAGCTACACAGGGCCCGGTGAAGCTTTCTTT. Its translation is CASSYTGPGEAFF.

This clone came up a few times. This chain uses TRBV2 with TRBJ1-2, with D possibly matching TRBD1 (5 bases). This CDR3 has 16 amino acids. Trimming cost V 6 bases and J 0 bases, with 17 bases left between them. Per the germline V gene, CDR1 is SNHLY and CDR2 is FYNNEI. The CDR3 region has the DNA TGTGCCAGCAGAGCTCGCCCGGGACGTCCTAACTATGGCTACACCTTC. Its translation is CASRARPGRPNYGYTF.

The chain employs TRBV10-2 and TRBJ2-1, with D possibly matching TRBD1 (5 bases). Germline loops: CDR1 WSHSY, CDR2 SAAADI. This CDR3 is 13 amino acids long. Trimming left V 11 bases short and J 0 bases short, with 11 bases between. The CDR3 here is CAATASSYNEQFF. CDR3 coding DNA: TGCGCCGCGACAGCTAGCTCCTACAATGAGCAGTTCTTC.

This clone was recorded once. The V gene is TRBV6-1, the J gene TRBJ1-5; a weak D match, TRBD1 (6 bases). Trimming pared 3 bases from V and 11 bases from J, leaving 17 bases between. CDR1 MNHNS and CDR2 SASEGT come from the germline V gene. The CDR3 spans 14 residues. The CDR3 is CASSDPGVQKAQHF. In DNA form, the CDR3 reads TGTGCCAGCAGTGACCCAGGGGTCCAAAAGGCCCAGCATTTT.

The chain recombines TRBV7-9 with TRBJ1-4; TRBD1 agrees at 8 bases. Germline CDR1 reads SEHNR; CDR2 reads FQNEAQ (reference sequence). CDR3 length equals 16 residues. With V trimmed by 5 bases and J by 3 bases, 8 bases remained unmatched. In DNA form, the CDR3 reads TGTGCCAGCAGCCTTCCGGACAGGGATCCTAATGAAAAACTGTTTTTT. This gives the protein CASSLPDRDPNEKLFF. The whole variable domain, remainder taken from reference TRBV7-9 and TRBJ1-4, is DTGVSQNPRHKITKRGQNVTFRCDPISEHNRLYWYRQTLGQGPEFLTYFQNEAQLEKSRLLSDRFSAERPKGSFSTLEIQRTEQGDSAMYLCASSLPDRDPNEKLFFGSGTQLSVL.

In this sample, this clone turned up a few times. The chain combines TRBV5-1 with TRBJ2-7; either TRBD1 or TRBD2 may supply D (5 bases each). This CDR3 has 17 residues. Germline values: CDR1 SGHRS, CDR2 YFSETQ. V lost 4 bases and J lost 5, with 25 bases in between. The CDR3: CASSGLMGRTPFHEQYF. The DNA for the CDR3 is TGCGCCAGCAGCGGGCTCATGGGGCGGACTCCTTTCCACGAGCAGTACTTC. Filled out from reference TRBV5-1 and TRBJ2-7, the complete variable domain reads KAGVTQTPRYLIKTRGQQVTLSCSPISGHRSVSWYQQTPGQGLQFLFEYFSETQRNKGNFPGRFSGRQFSNSRSEMNVSTLELGDSALYLCASSGLMGRTPFHEQYFGPGTRLTVT.

The V and J genes are TRBV2 and TRBJ1-3; 10 positions match TRBD1. This CDR3 is 15 amino acids long. J lost 4 bases, V lost 5 bases, and 5 bases had no gene match. The V gene's germline CDR1 is SNHLY and CDR2 FYNNEI. The CDR3 DNA reads as TGTGCCAGCAGTCGTGACAGGGGGCGCGGAAACACCATATATTTT. Its protein product is CASSRDRGRGNTIYF.

CDR3 protein: CASGQDRINVLTF. The DNA for the CDR3 is TGTGCCAGCGGACAGGACAGGATCAACGTCCTGACTTTC. V usage is TRBV28 and J usage is TRBJ2-6; TRBD1 aligns across 7 bases. This CDR3 contains 13 residues. V lost 8 bases to trimming and J lost 9 bases; unmatched junction nucleotides: 7. CDR1 and CDR2 from the germline V gene are MDHEN and SYDVKM. Together with reference TRBV28 and TRBJ2-6, the CDR3 gives the full variable domain: DVKVTQSSRYLVKRTGEKVFLECVQDMDHENMFWYRQDPGLGLRLIYFSYDVKMKEKGDIPEGYSVSREKKERFSLILESASTNQTSMYLCASGQDRINVLTFGAGSRLTVL.

This chain uses TRBV18 with TRBJ1-5; D remains ambiguous. The V gene's germline CDR1 is KGHSH and CDR2 LQKENI. V was clipped by 3 bases and J by 0 bases, with 9 bases between them. This CDR3 spans 15 amino acids. The CDR3 loop is CASSPFHDSNQPQHF. In DNA form, the CDR3 reads TGTGCCAGCTCACCTTTTCACGATAGCAATCAGCCCCAGCATTTT.

This clone was picked up a small number of times. V usage is TRBV6-2 or TRBV6-3 and J usage is TRBJ2-7; TRBD2 matches at 9 bases. Germline CDR1 and CDR2: MNHEY and SVGEGT. J lost 2 bases, V lost 0 bases, and 5 bases had no gene match. This CDR3 has 16 amino acids. Written as DNA, the CDR3 is TGTGCCAGCAGTTACTCGATCGCTAGCGGGGCCTACGAGCAGTACTTC. This sequence encodes CASSYSIASGAYEQYF.

The chain combines TRBV7-9 with TRBJ1-1, with D hard to call. Germline V lookup: CDR1 SEHNR, CDR2 FQNEAQ (reference sequence). The length of the CDR3 is 13 residues. Trimming removed 5 bases at V and 7 bases at J, with 14 bases between. The CDR3 here is CASSQLPAVEAFF. For the CDR3, the DNA is TGTGCCAGCAGCCAGCTCCCCGCAGTTGAAGCTTTCTTT.